The clone carrying this TCR beta chain was seen a handful of times. Its antigen is still unknown. The entire patient cohort was treatment-naive prior to thyroid surgery. This entry belongs to a study of metastatic and nonmetastatic thyroid tumors. Study conclusions and caveats: Reported TCR beta diversity, measured in blood and tumor, was significantly higher for malignant thyroid tumors than for benign nodules.

This CDR3 contains 13 residues. The V gene's germline CDR1 is ENHRY and CDR2 SYGVKD. Trimming took off 7 bases at V and 3 bases at J, with 7 bases between the two ends. Authors' data handling: CDR3 differences across clinicopathological groups were used to build a distant-metastasis classifier for papillary thyroid cancer. TCRdb reanalyzed the PCR reads via MiXCR. The V and J calls, along with clone size, are taken from TCRdb and not from the paper's own processing. The table includes some 15,000 clones, about a quarter detected once. The TCR originated in a female donor with papillary thyroid cancer or a benign thyroid nodule (not recorded which). Some clones in this sample may be carry-over from other donors' samples. Source material: adjacent normal tissue. The rearrangement uses TRBV10-3 and TRBJ1-6; D uncertain. The chain's CDR3 is CAITGNYNSPLHF. CDR3 coding DNA: TGTGCCATCACGGGGAACTATAATTCACCCCTCCACTTT.